One sample yielded the 23 T cell receptor beta chains listed below, sequenced in a study of shared clonotypes between healthy human individuals. Positive CCR7 selection of CD45RO-negative cells yielded the naive CD8 cells, and terminally differentiated effector memory CD45RA+ cells were excluded. The table came from immunoSEQ multiplex PCR; TCRdb's copy has only in-frame clones and leaves some out. The sample shows some 2,100,000 clones, more than 85% of them seen only once. Sequencing was carried out using naive CD8+ T cells from PBMCs. These receptors all stem from a man between 18 and 29 years old in good health. Some clones in this sample may be carry-over from other donors' samples.

V usage is TRBV9 and J usage is TRBJ2-2; D is unresolved. Germline-derived CDR1 and CDR2 are SGDLS and YYNGEE. CDR3 length: 13 amino acids. The V end was cut by 0 bases, the J end by 6 bases, with 6 bases between. The CDR3 nucleotides are TGTGCCAGCAGCGTAGGATTCGCCGGGGAGCTGTTTTTT. Protein sequence: CASSVGFAGELFF.

The chain carries TRBV27 and TRBJ2-2; D remains ambiguous. Per the germline V gene, CDR1 is MNHEY and CDR2 is SMNVEV (reference sequence). Between the trimmed V and J ends, which lost 7 bases and 1 base, there was a span of 10 bases. This CDR3 is built from 14 residues. CDR3 loop: CASTTDQNTGELFF. As DNA, the CDR3 is TGTGCCAGCACCACGGACCAGAACACCGGGGAGCTGTTTTTT.

The chain combines TRBV28 with TRBJ1-5; D gene ambiguous. V was pared by 4 bases and J by 3 bases, with 10 bases between. The CDR3 loop spans 14 amino acids. Looked up from germline, CDR1 is MDHEN and CDR2 is SYDVKM. This CDR3 reads CASSSDGLNQPQHF. CDR3 sequence (DNA): TGTGCCAGCAGTTCTGACGGACTCAATCAGCCCCAGCATTTT.

The J gene is TRBJ2-5, the V gene TRBV7-8; 8 bases match TRBD2. V shed 0 bases, J shed 3 bases, and the junction held 3 bases outside the gene matches. Germline CDR1 and CDR2: SGHVS and FQNEAQ. The CDR3 covers 15 residues. DNA of the CDR3: TGTGCCAGCAGCTTAGCGACACTAGCGGAAGAGACCCAGTACTTC. It encodes CASSLATLAEETQYF.

The CDR3 is CASSPGRSGYTF. The CDR3 DNA reads TGTGCCAGCAGCCCCGGGCGCAGTGGCTACACCTTC. The chain uses TRBV13 and TRBJ1-2; unclear D gene. CDR3 length equals 12 residues. CDR1 is PRHDT and CDR2 is FYEKMQ in the germline V gene (reference sequence). With 5 bases removed from V and 7 bases from J, the gap between germline ends came to 11 bases.

The rearrangement joins TRBV6-5 to TRBJ2-7; no firm D call. The CDR3 contains 15 residues. Germline V gene lookup returns CDR1 MNHEY and CDR2 SVGAGI. The germline V and J ends were trimmed by 2 bases and 3 bases, with 14 bases remaining between them. The CDR3 sequence: CASSYRAALYYEQYF. The CDR3 region has the DNA TGTGCCAGCAGTTACAGGGCAGCTCTCTACTACGAGCAGTACTTC.

In its sample, this clone was seen a few times. The chain combines TRBV4-2 with TRBJ1-1, with TRBD1 identical over 9 bases. The CDR3 loop spans 15 amino acids. CDR1 LGHNA and CDR2 YNFKEQ come from the germline V gene. Unmatched junction bases numbered 7, after V lost 5 bases and J lost 3 bases. CDR3 sequence reads: CASSGRDREDTEAFF. The CDR3 DNA reads as TGTGCCAGCAGCGGTAGGGACAGGGAAGACACTGAAGCTTTCTTT.

The chain has TRBV5-5 and TRBJ1-2; 8 bases align to TRBD1. This CDR3 region has 16 residues. J gave up 4 bases and V 6 bases, and 14 bases lay outside the gene matches. CDR1 and CDR2 (germline): SGHKS, YYEKEE (reference sequence). CDR3 bases: TGTGCCAGCACCCTGGAGCAGGCAGGGGGCCGCTATGGCTACACCTTC. It specifies CASTLEQAGGRYGYTF. Based on the CDR3 plus reference TRBV5-5 and TRBJ1-2, the full variable domain is DAGVTQSPTHLIKTRGQQVTLRCSPISGHKSVSWYQQVLGQGPQFIFQYYEKEERGRGNFPDRFSARQFPNYSSELNVNALLLGDSALYLCASTLEQAGGRYGYTFGSGTRLTVV.

In DNA form, the CDR3 reads TGTGCCAGCAGCCGACTCGGGGGGCTAAGGGAAAAACTGTTTTTT. Translated: CASSRLGGLREKLFF. J is TRBJ1-4 and V is TRBV9, with D perhaps matching TRBD1 (6 bases). The CDR3 length is 15 residues. Germline V gives CDR1 SGDLS, CDR2 YYNGEE. Trimming removed 4 bases from V and 8 bases from J, with 18 bases in between.

The gene calls are TRBV18 and TRBJ2-1, with D unresolved. The length of the CDR3 is 14 residues. Between the trimmed V and J ends, which lost 5 bases and 7 bases, there was a span of 15 bases. The germline gives CDR1 KGHSH, CDR2 LQKENI. The CDR3 loop reads CASSTSGSRNEQFF. The CDR3 region has the DNA TGTGCCAGCTCAACCTCCGGGTCCAGGAATGAGCAGTTCTTC.

This rearrangement joins TRBV27 to TRBJ2-1, with TRBD2 matching 16 bases. The V segment lost 3 bases and the J segment 1 base; nucleotides outside the gene matches: 6. Germline CDR1 is MNHEY and CDR2 is SMNVEV (reference sequence). This CDR3 contains 19 residues. The CDR3 DNA follows: TGTGCCAGCAGTTTCCGGGGACTAGCGGGAGGGCCTTCCTACAATGAGCAGTTCTTC. Its protein product is CASSFRGLAGGPSYNEQFF.

This rearrangement joins TRBV5-1 to TRBJ1-1; 7 bases agree with TRBD1. The CDR3 covers 17 residues. Germline CDR1 SGHRS, CDR2 YFSETQ. V was clipped by 5 bases and J by 0 bases; unmatched bases: 13. DNA for the CDR3: TGCGCCAGCAGACCGATTGGGACAGTAGCTATGAACACTGAAGCTTTCTTT. Translation: CASRPIGTVAMNTEAFF.

The rearrangement uses TRBV7-9 and TRBJ2-1; D remains ambiguous. The V end lost 2 bases, the J end lost 8 bases, and 7 bases lay between the germline ends. Germline lookup yields CDR1 SEHNR and CDR2 FQNEAQ (reference sequence). The CDR3 runs 12 residues. The CDR3 sequence: CASSLNPHEQFF. CDR3 DNA: TGTGCCAGCAGCTTAAATCCCCATGAGCAGTTCTTC.

V usage is TRBV29-1 and J usage is TRBJ1-2; 7 bases line up with TRBD1. Germline V gives CDR1 SQVTM, CDR2 ANQGSEA. V gave up 6 bases and J gave up 2 bases; unmatched junction bases: 6. The CDR3 extends over 13 amino acids. The CDR3 nucleotides read TGCAGCGTGTTGGACAGGATGAACTATGGCTACACCTTC. As protein: CSVLDRMNYGYTF.

The chain joins TRBV28 to TRBJ2-7; the D is unclear. Germline CDR1 MDHEN, CDR2 SYDVKM. Deletions cut 6 bases from V and 6 bases from J, with 12 bases between. This CDR3 contains 12 residues. The CDR3 DNA is TGTGCCAGCAGCAAAGACCCCTCCGAGCAGTACTTC. It is translated as CASSKDPSEQYF.

J is TRBJ1-5 and V is TRBV7-9, with no clear D. Looked up from germline, CDR1 is SEHNR and CDR2 is FQNEAQ (reference sequence). The CDR3 runs 15 residues. Trimming cost V 8 bases and J 4 bases, with 18 bases left between them. CDR3 nucleotide sequence: TGTGCCAGCGGGAATTCCCTTTATGGGAATCAGCCCCAGCATTTT. This translates into CASGNSLYGNQPQHF.

As concerns this clone: Sequence at one end of the junction differs from germline and may be a read error. The chain recombines TRBV14 with TRBJ2-2; D not resolved. This CDR3 comprises 12 residues. Germline-derived CDR1 and CDR2 are SGHDN and FVKESK. The CDR3 nucleotides are TGTGCCAGCAGCCCGAACGCCGGGGAGCTGTTTTTT. It codes for CASSPNAGELFF.

The chain employs TRBV29-1 and TRBJ2-7, with D possibly matching TRBD2 (5 bases). V was cut by 7 bases and J by 0 bases, with 19 bases left in between. The CDR3 consists of 15 residues. Germline CDR1 and CDR2: SQVTM and ANQGSEA. CDR3 DNA sequence: TGCAGCGCCGGGGTCCAGCGGATATACTCCTACGAGCAGTACTTC. It yields the protein CSAGVQRIYSYEQYF.

V gene TRBV9 combines with J gene TRBJ1-4; TRBD1 might be the D (6 bases). Trimming stripped 4 bases from V and 5 bases from J, with 18 bases between. Germline V gene lookup returns CDR1 SGDLS and CDR2 YYNGEE. The CDR3 extends over 16 amino acids. The CDR3 DNA is TGTGCCAGCAGCCCTCTCCCCACAGGGAAGAATGAAAAACTGTTTTTT. Protein sequence: CASSPLPTGKNEKLFF.

This clone was counted once. In DNA, the CDR3 is TGTGCCAGCAGTCTTACCCTGGCCAACGTCCTGACTTTC. It yields the protein CASSLTLANVLTF. The rearrangement uses TRBV28 and TRBJ2-6; D is unresolved. The germline CDR1 and CDR2 sequences are MDHEN and SYDVKM. Trimming cost V 5 bases and J 6 bases, with 8 bases left between them. There are 13 residues in the CDR3.

The CDR3 DNA reads as TGTGCCAGCACGTTATATCTGAGCCGGGGCAATGAGCAGTTCTTC. Its translation: CASTLYLSRGNEQFF. The chain combines TRBV27 with TRBJ2-1, with D possibly TRBD2 on 5 matching bases. The CDR3 spans 15 residues. Deletions cut 7 bases from V and 6 bases from J, with 19 bases between. Germline CDR1 reads MNHEY; CDR2 reads SMNVEV (reference sequence).

The chain employs TRBV9 and TRBJ2-7; the D gene is possibly TRBD2 (6 bases). CDR3 length: 14 residues. Germline V gives CDR1 SGDLS, CDR2 YYNGEE. V gave up 2 bases and J gave up 4 bases, with 13 bases separating them. The CDR3 bases are TGTGCCAGCAGCGTCCAGGATGGGAGGTACGAGCAGTACTTC. Translated: CASSVQDGRYEQYF.

The rearrangement uses TRBV18 and TRBJ1-1; D remains unclear. V lost 4 bases, J lost 5 bases, and 20 bases lay in between. CDR1 is KGHSH, CDR2 LQKENI, per germline. This CDR3 is built from 16 residues. CDR3 region: CASSHPREGGLTEAFF. In DNA, the CDR3 is TGTGCCAGCTCACACCCCAGAGAGGGAGGTCTGACTGAAGCTTTCTTT.